The 17 T cell receptor beta chains given below trace back to one sample, sequenced in a study of shared clonotypes between healthy human individuals. Measured with immunoSEQ multiplex PCR; TCRdb has only the in-frame clones, and not every one. The data hold roughly 2 million clones, with 95% observed a single time. Sequencing used naive CD4+ T cells sorted from blood. Sample subset: CD45RA+ positively selected. These receptors originate from a man aged 18 to 29 in good health.

This sequence joins TRBV5-1 and TRBJ2-1; maybe TRBD2 (5 bases). CDR3 length equals 17 residues. With 0 bases removed from V and 7 bases from J, the gap between germline ends came to 20 bases. From germline, CDR1 is SGHRS and CDR2 YFSETQ. The CDR3 DNA reads as TGCGCCAGCAGCTTGGACTCATTCACGCCGGGGAAGAATGAGCAGTTCTTC. Protein product: CASSLDSFTPGKNEQFF.

The chain joins TRBV7-9 to TRBJ2-1; 11 bases map to TRBD2. The CDR3 consists of 18 residues. The junction had 9 bases not matched to a gene; V was cut back by 3 bases and J by 2 bases. CDR1 and CDR2 (germline): SEHNR, FQNEAQ (reference sequence). The CDR3 nucleotides are TGTGCCAGCAGCTTGGGGACTAGCGGCTCCGCCGCCTACAATGAGCAGTTCTTC. Protein sequence: CASSLGTSGSAAYNEQFF.

The chain joins TRBV15 to TRBJ2-7, with D uncertain. Between the trimmed V and J ends, which lost 0 bases and 1 base, there was a span of 4 bases. Germline values: CDR1 LNHNV, CDR2 YYDKDF (reference sequence). This CDR3 contains 13 residues. The CDR3 coding sequence is TGTGCCACCAGCAGAGAGGGATCCTACGAGCAGTACTTC. Its translation: CATSREGSYEQYF.

This sequence joins TRBV12-5 and TRBJ2-5, with D possibly being TRBD1 (6 bases). Germline-derived CDR1 and CDR2 are LGHNT and FRNRAP. With 7 bases removed from V and 2 bases from J, the gap between germline ends came to 14 bases. The CDR3 is 14 amino acids. The CDR3, as DNA: TGTGCTAGTGCCCGAGGGGGTCGGCAAGAGACCCAGTACTTC. This codes for CASARGGRQETQYF.

V and J are TRBV10-1 and TRBJ2-2, with 9 bases lining up with TRBD1. The CDR3 is 16 amino acids. In germline, CDR1 is WNHNN, CDR2 SYGVQD (reference sequence). Trimming cost V 5 bases and J 4 bases; bases outside gene matches: 8. The CDR3 region has the DNA TGCGCCAGCAGTCAAGGAGGGACAGGGAGCACCGGGGAGCTGTTTTTT. This codes for CASSQGGTGSTGELFF.

About this clone: Other DNA sequences in this sample translate to the same CDR3. This rearrangement joins TRBV20-1 to TRBJ1-2; unclear D gene. This CDR3 comprises 11 residues. The ends were cut back, 2 bases at V and 4 bases at J, with 5 bases in the middle. The germline gives CDR1 DFQATT, CDR2 SNEGSKA (reference sequence). This CDR3 is CSARHRYGYTF. CDR3 in DNA: TGCAGTGCTAGACACCGCTATGGCTACACCTTC.

The chain has TRBV5-1 and TRBJ2-7, with D perhaps matching TRBD2 (6 bases). Germline CDR1 and CDR2: SGHRS and YFSETQ. The CDR3 runs 13 residues. Trimming took 4 bases from V and 2 from J, leaving 10 bases between them. The CDR3 protein is CASSLRGTYEQYF. DNA of the CDR3: TGCGCCAGCAGCCTACGGGGGACCTACGAGCAGTACTTC.

This clone is a singleton in its sample. The J gene is TRBJ2-1, the V gene TRBV6-5; 8 bases fit TRBD2. Germline V lookup: CDR1 MNHEY, CDR2 SVGAGI. After removal of 6 bases from V and 8 bases from J, the junction contained 3 bases not matched to a gene. The CDR3 is 12 residues long. The CDR3 nucleotides are TGTGCCAGCAGACGTAGCGGGGATGAGCAGTTCTTC. It codes for CASRRSGDEQFF.

The V and J genes are TRBV7-9 and TRBJ1-2; no firm D call. Germline lookup yields CDR1 SEHNR and CDR2 FQNEAQ (reference sequence). V gave up 3 bases and J gave up 3 bases, with 14 bases separating them. This CDR3 has 15 residues. The CDR3 region has the DNA TGTGCCAGCAGCTTCGAGGACCTTCCTTACTATGGCTACACCTTC. Its translation: CASSFEDLPYYGYTF. The complete variable domain, with remaining parts taken from reference TRBV7-9 and TRBJ1-2, reads DTGVSQNPRHKITKRGQNVTFRCDPISEHNRLYWYRQTLGQGPEFLTYFQNEAQLEKSRLLSDRFSAERPKGSFSTLEIQRTEQGDSAMYLCASSFEDLPYYGYTFGSGTRLTVV.

V gene TRBV2 combines with J gene TRBJ1-1, with 7 positions matching TRBD1. The germline V gene has CDR1 SNHLY and CDR2 FYNNEI. This CDR3 has 14 amino acids. With 3 bases clipped from V and 0 bases from J, the junction kept 1 base outside the gene matches. The CDR3 loop is CASSEGTVNTEAFF. The CDR3 DNA reads as TGTGCCAGCAGTGAGGGGACAGTGAACACTGAAGCTTTCTTT.

V is TRBV11-2 and J is TRBJ2-3; 10 bases are shared with TRBD2. This CDR3 spans 15 amino acids. The trim removed 5 bases at V and 5 bases at J, leaving 7 bases unmatched. Germline CDR1 is SGHAT and CDR2 is FQNNGV. The CDR3 bases are TGTGCCAGCAGCCCCCAGCGGGGGGGCGTAGATACGCAGTATTTT. Protein product: CASSPQRGGVDTQYF.

On this clone itself: Other DNA sequences from this sample encode an identical CDR3 as well. The CDR3 DNA follows: TGTGCCAGCAGCAGAGACAATCAGCCCCAGCATTTT. This translates into CASSRDNQPQHF. The rearrangement uses TRBV2 and TRBJ1-5, with D uncertain. Germline lookup yields CDR1 SNHLY and CDR2 FYNNEI. The CDR3 has 12 amino acids. The germline V and J ends were trimmed by 6 bases and 3 bases, with 6 bases remaining between them.

The chain links TRBV10-2 to TRBJ2-1, with D tentatively TRBD2 (5 bases). The V and J ends lost 4 bases and 0 bases respectively, with 10 bases between them. The CDR3 is 15 residues long. Germline V CDR1 and CDR2: WSHSY, SAAADI. The CDR3 sequence is CASSGLLHSYNEQFF. In DNA, the CDR3 is TGCGCCAGCAGTGGACTACTACACTCCTACAATGAGCAGTTCTTC.

Details on this clone: Other DNA sequences within the sample encode an identical CDR3. This chain uses TRBV18 with TRBJ1-1, with D possibly matching TRBD1 (5 bases). Germline CDR1 is KGHSH and CDR2 is LQKENI. The V gene lost 6 bases and the J gene lost 4 bases, with 9 bases spanning the gap. The CDR3 runs to 12 residues. CDR3 amino acids: CASSPGTTEAFF. CDR3 coding DNA: TGTGCCAGCTCGCCAGGGACCACTGAAGCTTTCTTT.

The chain carries TRBV5-5 and TRBJ2-2; D is undetermined. CDR3 length equals 15 residues. Germline lookup yields CDR1 SGHKS and CDR2 YYEKEE (reference sequence). Trimming took 0 bases from V and 1 from J, leaving 7 bases between them. This chain's CDR3 is CASSLGFLNTGELFF. The CDR3 DNA sequence: TGTGCCAGCAGCTTGGGGTTCTTGAACACCGGGGAGCTGTTTTTT.

The CDR3 DNA reads as TGTGCCAGCAGTTTAAAACAGGGGGCGTATCAGCCCCAGCATTTT. Translated: CASSLKQGAYQPQHF. V usage is TRBV28 and J usage is TRBJ1-5, with 9 bases fitting TRBD1. Germline CDR1 and CDR2: MDHEN and SYDVKM. CDR3 length: 15 amino acids. Trimming took 2 bases from V and 5 from J; bases not matched to a gene: 4.

Concerning this clone itself: The sample has other DNA sequences that encode this CDR3 too. This chain links TRBV6-1 with TRBJ1-5; D uncertain. This CDR3 is 13 amino acids long. Germline values: CDR1 MNHNS, CDR2 SASEGT. V shed 2 bases and J shed 1 base, with 3 bases lying between them. CDR3 region: CASSEISNQPQHF. As DNA, the CDR3 is TGTGCCAGCAGTGAAATAAGCAATCAGCCCCAGCATTTT.